These 6 T cell receptor beta chains originate from one sample sequenced in a study of T cell responses to AZD1222 COVID-19 vaccine. The method was immunoSEQ multiplex PCR; TCRdb's version includes in-frame clones alone and lacks a portion of them. The table has 130,000 or so clones, 89% seen once; the top ten hold about 3%. Source: peripheral blood, taken on day 0 of AZD1222 vaccination. The receptors derive from an adult in good health.

The chain uses TRBV5-6 and TRBJ1-1; 7 bases are shared with TRBD1. Germline-derived CDR1 and CDR2 are SGHDT and YYEEEE. After removal of 4 bases from V and 7 bases from J, the junction contained 10 bases not matched to a gene. The CDR3 runs 14 residues. For the CDR3, the DNA is TGTGCCAGCAGCGGGACAGAAAAAGTAAATGAAGCTTTCTTT. Residues: CASSGTEKVNEAFF.

The J gene is TRBJ2-1, the V gene TRBV6-2 or TRBV6-3, with 7 bases identical to TRBD2. Germline-derived CDR1 and CDR2 are MNHEY and SVGEGT. J was trimmed by 1 base and V by 4 bases; bases with no gene match: 1. CDR3 length: 14 amino acids. CDR3: CASSLGGSYNEQFF. The CDR3 DNA sequence: TGTGCCAGCAGTTTGGGAGGGTCCTACAATGAGCAGTTCTTC.

This CDR3 reads CASSRPGLAGDFNEQFF. CDR3 in DNA: TGTGCCAGTAGTCGACCGGGACTAGCGGGAGATTTTAATGAGCAGTTCTTC. The V call is TRBV19, the J call TRBJ2-1, with TRBD2 matching over 14 bases. Germline V gene sequence: CDR1 LNHDA, CDR2 SQIVND (reference sequence). The CDR3 has 17 amino acids. J was trimmed by 7 bases and V by 5 bases; bases with no gene match: 10. The complete variable domain, with remaining parts taken from reference TRBV19 and TRBJ2-1, reads DGGITQSPKYLFRKEGQNVTLSCEQNLNHDAMYWYRQDPGQGLRLIYYSQIVNDFQKGDIAEGYSVSREKKESFPLTVTSAQKNPTAFYLCASSRPGLAGDFNEQFFGPGTRLTVL.

This clone has only a few counts. The rearrangement joins TRBV6-2 or TRBV6-3 to TRBJ1-5, with 11 bases lining up with TRBD1. This CDR3 spans 15 amino acids. Germline CDR1 is MNHEY and CDR2 is SVGEGT. Trimming at V came to 5 bases and at J to 6 bases, leaving 6 bases not matched to a gene. CDR3 in DNA: TGTGCCAGCAGTCCGGACAGGGGGCTCGGTCAGCCCCAGCATTTT. Encoded protein: CASSPDRGLGQPQHF.

In its sample, this clone was seen a few times. The CDR3 nucleotides read TGTGCCAGCAGCTTGGCCCCAGATAACTATGGCTACACCTTC. It yields the protein CASSLAPDNYGYTF. This chain connects TRBV5-4 to TRBJ1-2; D gene unclear. The CDR3 runs 14 residues. Germline CDR1 is SGHNT and CDR2 is YYREEE (reference sequence). V gave up 0 bases and J gave up 1 base, with 7 bases separating them.

V gene TRBV7-2 combines with J gene TRBJ1-5; tentative D call: TRBD1 (6 bases). This CDR3 is built from 15 residues. V was clipped by 1 base and J by 9 bases, with 16 bases between them. CDR1 and CDR2 (germline): SGHTA, FQGNSA. In nucleotides, the CDR3 is TGTGCCAGCAGCTTAGTGGGGGCCGCCCATCGGCCCCAGCATTTT. Translated: CASSLVGAAHRPQHF. The variable domain in full, with the rest retrieved from reference TRBV7-2 and TRBJ1-5, is GAGVSQSPSNKVTEKGKDVELRCDPISGHTALYWYRQSLGQGLEFLIYFQGNSAPDKSGLPSDRFSAERTGGSVSTLTIQRTQQEDSAVYLCASSLVGAAHRPQHFGDGTRLSIL.